A single sample gave rise to the 4 T cell receptor beta chains below, sequenced in a study of blood T cell repertoires in COVID-19 (TCRdb year 2020). The method was the immunoSEQ multiplex PCR assay. TCRdb retrieved this table from immuneACCESS and kept in-frame rearrangements only. Not all clones are present; in checked studies, unresolved V genes account for under half, and no reason is known for the remainder. In this sample the table shows around 86,000 clones, 83% of which occur a single time. 25% to 30% of the sample is taken by the ten largest. Material for sequencing was peripheral blood. The receptor source for this set is a woman aged 80 or older with acute or convalescent COVID-19.

This chain uses TRBV11-3 with TRBJ1-2, with D possibly being TRBD1 (6 bases). Trimming left V 2 bases short and J 8 bases short, with 9 bases between. The CDR3 is 12 amino acids. The germline V gene has CDR1 SGHNT and CDR2 YENEEA. CDR3 loop: CASSLWTEGYTF. In DNA form, the CDR3 reads TGTGCCAGCAGCTTATGGACAGAGGGCTACACCTTC.

This chain uses TRBV6-2 or TRBV6-3 with TRBJ2-2; D may be TRBD2 (6 bases). Germline assignment: CDR1 MNHEY and CDR2 SVGEGT. The germline V and J ends were trimmed by 5 bases and 3 bases, with 13 bases remaining between them. This CDR3 is 15 amino acids long. CDR3 coding DNA: TGTGCCAGCAGTCCCCAGGGAGGCTACACCGGGGAGCTGTTTTTT. Amino acids: CASSPQGGYTGELFF.

This chain connects TRBV3-1 (or the pseudogene TRBV3-2) to TRBJ2-5; TRBD1 matches 10 bases. This CDR3 spans 15 amino acids. J was trimmed by 1 base and V by 4 bases; bases with no gene match: 3. The germline V gene has CDR1 LGHDT and CDR2 YNNKEL (reference sequence). This CDR3 reads CASSLWDRGQETQYF. The DNA for the CDR3 is TGTGCCAGCAGCCTTTGGGACAGGGGCCAAGAGACCCAGTACTTC.

The rearrangement links TRBV7-2 to TRBJ2-3; D is possibly TRBD1 (5 bases). Germline V CDR1 and CDR2: SGHTA, FQGNSA. The CDR3 contains 15 residues. The V and J ends lost 2 bases and 0 bases respectively, with 9 bases between them. The DNA of the CDR3 is TGTGCCAGCAGCTTAAGGGGAACTAGCACAGATACGCAGTATTTT. Amino acid sequence: CASSLRGTSTDTQYF.